The 8 T cell receptor beta chains listed next were all sequenced from one sample in a study of response to subunit inactivated influenza vaccine. TCRdb redid the calling of the RT-PCR reads with MiXCR, one entry per CDR3 protein. Of some 180,000 distinct CDR3 sequences in the sample, about 9% were seen once. Sequencing used non-naive T cells sorted from PBMCs, obtained on the day of vaccination. Every receptor here comes from a man aged 50 to 59 who received an inactivated influenza vaccine.

In this sample, this clonotype turned up a few times. The genes are TRBV4-2 and TRBJ2-3; D is unclear. The CDR3 runs 13 residues. The V end was cut by 3 bases, the J end by 5 bases, with 9 bases between. Per germline, CDR1 LGHNA and CDR2 YNFKEQ. CDR3 sequence reads: CASSQFPKDTQYF. In nucleotides, the CDR3 is TGTGCCAGCAGCCAGTTTCCGAAAGATACGCAGTATTTT.

This clonotype was picked up a small number of times. This chain links TRBV7-2 with TRBJ2-2, with no clear D. Germline CDR1 SGHTA, CDR2 FQGNSA. The CDR3 loop spans 14 amino acids. Trimming took 4 bases from V and 5 from J, leaving 11 bases between them. CDR3 region: CASSSLRLTGELFF. In nucleotides, the CDR3 is TGTGCCAGCAGCTCCCTTAGGTTGACCGGGGAGCTGTTTTTT.

CDR3: CSALTGANSPLHF. As DNA, the CDR3 is TGCAGTGCTCTAACAGGGGCTAATTCACCCCTCCACTTT. The chain recombines TRBV20-1 with TRBJ1-6; 7 nucleotides align to TRBD1. Unmatched junction bases numbered 4, after V lost 5 bases and J lost 6 bases. Per the germline V gene, CDR1 is DFQATT and CDR2 is SNEGSKA (reference sequence). The length of the CDR3 is 13 residues.

The sample holds many counts of this clonotype. The chain recombines TRBV6-1 with TRBJ2-1; TRBD2 matches at 11 bases. The ends lost 6 bases at V and 3 bases at J; junction bases unmatched: 7. CDR1 and CDR2 (germline): MNHNS, SASEGT. CDR3 size: 16 residues. The CDR3 DNA follows: TGTGCCAGCAGAGAAACTAGCGGGAGCCTCTACAATGAGCAGTTCTTC. Translation gives CASRETSGSLYNEQFF.

This chain's CDR3 is CASNRNSAEQYF. As DNA, the CDR3 is TGTGCCAGCAACCGAAATTCCGCCGAGCAGTACTTC. The chain links TRBV28 to TRBJ2-7; D is ambiguous. The CDR3 is 12 amino acids. Trimming took 7 bases from V and 6 from J, leaving 13 bases between them. The germline V gene encodes CDR1 MDHEN and CDR2 SYDVKM.

This clonotype was seen only a few times. This chain links TRBV6-1 with TRBJ1-3; the D is unclear. Trimming stripped 6 bases from V and 9 bases from J, with 12 bases between. The CDR3 has 12 residues. Germline V gene lookup returns CDR1 MNHNS and CDR2 SASEGT. The CDR3 DNA reads TGTGCCAGCAGCCACGCGATGAGCACCATATATTTT. Protein product: CASSHAMSTIYF.

This clonotype was seen repeatedly, ten times or more. V gene TRBV28 combines with J gene TRBJ2-1; D is possibly TRBD1 (5 bases). The germline V and J ends were trimmed by 3 bases and 7 bases, with 13 bases remaining between them. CDR3 length equals 14 residues. Per germline, CDR1 MDHEN and CDR2 SYDVKM. The CDR3 here is CASSFWQQGNEQFF. In DNA, the CDR3 is TGTGCCAGCAGTTTTTGGCAGCAGGGAAATGAGCAGTTCTTC.

The chain carries TRBV15 and TRBJ2-3; possibly TRBD2 for D (6 bases). Germline CDR1 LNHNV, CDR2 YYDKDF (reference sequence). The CDR3 is 15 residues long. Trimming left V 0 bases short and J 1 base short, with 8 bases between. Written as DNA, the CDR3 is TGTGCCACCAGCAGAGATAAGCGGGGCACAGATACGCAGTATTTT. Its protein product is CATSRDKRGTDTQYF.